One sample yielded the 20 T cell receptor beta chains listed below, sequenced in a study of cytotoxic CD8 clonotypes in ibrutinib-treated CLL. TCRdb's copy holds only in-frame clones and misses some; the assay was immunoSEQ multiplex PCR. The sample lists about 200,000 clones, about 75% seen once, with more than 4.5% in the top ten. The material sequenced was PBMCs, taken after 12 months of ibrutinib treatment. The receptor set was obtained from a human donor with chronic lymphocytic leukemia.

The CDR3 DNA follows: TGTGCCAGTAGGTCGGAAGGGCGGGGCAAAAACATTCAGTACTTC. Translated, it gives CASRSEGRGKNIQYF. This rearrangement joins TRBV19 to TRBJ2-4, with D perhaps TRBD2 (6 bases). Germline CDR1 and CDR2: LNHDA and SQIVND (reference sequence). CDR3 length: 15 amino acids. V shed 6 bases and J shed 3 bases, with 15 bases lying between them.

This clone turned up a few times. This sequence joins TRBV5-1 and TRBJ1-1; no clear D gene. V lost 1 base to trimming and J lost 1 base, with 8 bases between them. CDR1 is SGHRS, CDR2 YFSETQ, per germline. This CDR3 is 14 amino acids long. This chain's CDR3 is CASSLSSQNTEAFF. As DNA, the CDR3 is TGCGCCAGCAGCTTGAGCAGCCAGAACACTGAAGCTTTCTTT.

V gene TRBV30 combines with J gene TRBJ1-5; no firm D call. Trimming stripped 0 bases from V and 11 bases from J, with 14 bases between. Germline V gives CDR1 GTSNPN, CDR2 SVGIG (reference sequence). The CDR3 runs 13 residues. This CDR3 is CAWSVLLGRSQHF. The CDR3 DNA sequence: TGTGCCTGGAGTGTACTTCTGGGTCGGTCCCAGCATTTT.

Here the CDR3 DNA reads TGTGCCAGCAGTTCCTCCGGGACAGGGGGCTTCTATGGCTACACCTTC. It is translated as CASSSSGTGGFYGYTF. This chain links TRBV28 with TRBJ1-2, with 12 bases lining up with TRBD1. The CDR3 runs to 16 residues. V shed 4 bases and J 4 bases; nucleotides not matched to a gene: 7. Germline loops: CDR1 MDHEN, CDR2 SYDVKM.

Here the CDR3 DNA reads TGTGCCAGTGCGACAGGGATGGGTCAGTACTTC. This gives the protein CASATGMGQYF. J is TRBJ2-4 and V is TRBV19; 7 bases map to TRBD1. The germline gives CDR1 LNHDA, CDR2 SQIVND (reference sequence). V gave up 8 bases and J gave up 12 bases; unmatched junction bases: 7. CDR3 length: 11 residues. The full variable domain, its missing parts supplied by reference TRBV19 and TRBJ2-4, is DGGITQSPKYLFRKEGQNVTLSCEQNLNHDAMYWYRQDPGQGLRLIYYSQIVNDFQKGDIAEGYSVSREKKESFPLTVTSAQKNPTAFYLCASATGMGQYFGAGTRLSVL.

The V call is TRBV9, the J call TRBJ1-1; D is ambiguous. CDR1 and CDR2 (germline): SGDLS, YYNGEE. V was pared by 1 base and J by 3 bases, with 7 bases between. The CDR3 loop spans 13 amino acids. The CDR3 protein is CASSVQHYTEAFF. CDR3 DNA sequence: TGTGCCAGCAGCGTACAGCATTACACTGAAGCTTTCTTT. The whole variable domain, remainder taken from reference TRBV9 and TRBJ1-1, is DSGVTQTPKHLITATGQRVTLRCSPRSGDLSVYWYQQSLDQGLQFLIQYYNGEERAKGNILERFSAQQFPDLHSELNLSSLELGDSALYFCASSVQHYTEAFFGQGTRLTVV.

This clone has a single count. The chain uses TRBV11-3 and TRBJ1-1; D might be TRBD1 (5 bases). Trimming left V 6 bases short and J 4 bases short, with 12 bases between. Germline lookup yields CDR1 SGHNT and CDR2 YENEEA. The CDR3 totals 13 residues. The CDR3, as DNA: TGTGCCAGCAGTCAAGGGGATGGCACTGAAGCTTTCTTT. Amino acid sequence: CASSQGDGTEAFF.

The CDR3 sequence: CASSLSGETQYF. The CDR3 DNA reads TGTGCCAGCAGTTTAAGCGGTGAGACCCAGTACTTC. The V and J genes are TRBV28 and TRBJ2-5, with a tentative D call TRBD2 (5 bases). V gave up 2 bases and J gave up 5 bases, with 6 bases separating them. The CDR3 runs 12 residues. Germline V gene sequence: CDR1 MDHEN, CDR2 SYDVKM.

This clone occurred a few times. The chain is built from TRBV6-6 and TRBJ1-2; 8 bases agree with TRBD1. Germline assignment: CDR1 MNHNY and CDR2 SVGAGI (reference sequence). The CDR3 runs 13 residues. V shed 6 bases, J shed 4 bases, and the junction held 4 bases outside the gene matches. For the CDR3, the DNA is TGTGCCAGCAGGGACAGGGCCCCCTATGGCTACACCTTC. Its translation: CASRDRAPYGYTF.

V is TRBV6-1 and J is TRBJ2-7, with D possibly being TRBD2 (5 bases). The CDR3 covers 13 residues. CDR1 and CDR2 (germline): MNHNS, SASEGT. The ends were cut back, 8 bases at V and 3 bases at J, with 14 bases in the middle. CDR3 sequence (DNA): TGTGCCAGCCAGCTAGCCGAGGTCTACGAGCAGTACTTC. As protein: CASQLAEVYEQYF.

V usage is TRBV6-4 and J usage is TRBJ1-1; 7 bases are a match to TRBD1. The ends lost 0 bases at V and 3 bases at J; junction bases unmatched: 1. Germline V gene data show CDR1 as MRHNA and CDR2 as SNTAGT. The CDR3 is 14 residues long. The CDR3 sequence: CASSDSDRDTEAFF. The CDR3 nucleotides read TGTGCCAGCAGTGACTCTGACAGGGACACTGAAGCTTTCTTT.

The chain recombines TRBV14 with TRBJ2-3; D remains unclear. The ends were cut back, 4 bases at V and 1 base at J, with 12 bases in the middle. This CDR3 region has 15 residues. Germline CDR1 is SGHDN and CDR2 is FVKESK. The CDR3 loop reads CASSPSTLGTDTQYF. The CDR3 nucleotides are TGTGCCAGCAGCCCGTCTACCCTTGGCACAGATACGCAGTATTTT.

This clone was seen only once. The CDR3 bases are TGCAGCGTTGACGCCCCCAAAATTTCTGGGGCCAACGTCCTGACTTTC. Translation: CSVDAPKISGANVLTF. This sequence joins TRBV29-1 and TRBJ2-6; D not resolved. The V gene lost 3 bases and the J gene lost 1 base, with 13 bases spanning the gap. The germline V gene encodes CDR1 SQVTM and CDR2 ANQGSEA. The length of the CDR3 is 16 residues.

The chain employs TRBV7-7 and TRBJ1-3; possible D gene TRBD1, 5 bases. V gave up 0 bases and J gave up 0 bases, with 12 bases separating them. CDR1 is SSHAT, CDR2 FNYEAQ, per germline (reference sequence). The length of the CDR3 is 17 residues. The CDR3 region has the DNA TGTGCCAGCAGCTTAGCTGCAGTCGGGACCTCTGGAAACACCATATATTTT. Translated: CASSLAAVGTSGNTIYF.

The chain has TRBV30 and TRBJ1-5; TRBD1 matches 7 bases. V was clipped by 3 bases and J by 3 bases; unmatched bases: 8. Germline CDR1 GTSNPN, CDR2 SVGIG (reference sequence). This CDR3 contains 15 residues. CDR3 region: CAWSPTGTDNQPQHF. The CDR3 nucleotides are TGTGCCTGGAGCCCCACCGGGACAGACAATCAGCCCCAGCATTTT.

The V call is TRBV7-2, the J call TRBJ1-2; 7 bases match TRBD1. The CDR3 spans 15 residues. The V segment lost 6 bases and the J segment 3 bases; nucleotides outside the gene matches: 10. CDR1 and CDR2 (germline): SGHTA, FQGNSA. The CDR3 here is CASRPNRGGDYGYTF. In DNA form, the CDR3 reads TGTGCCAGCAGACCGAACAGGGGCGGCGACTATGGCTACACCTTC.

This clone has more than one count but fewer than ten. The V call is TRBV4-3, the J call TRBJ2-7; 8 bases line up with TRBD1. This CDR3 spans 15 amino acids. V was clipped by 1 base and J by 6 bases; unmatched bases: 8. CDR1 LGHNA and CDR2 YSLEER come from the germline V gene. The CDR3 loop reads CASSQGPGQAFEQYF. Here the CDR3 DNA reads TGCGCCAGCAGCCAAGGGCCGGGACAGGCCTTCGAGCAGTACTTC.

V gene TRBV9 combines with J gene TRBJ1-4, with TRBD1 matching 7 bases. The V and J ends lost 3 bases and 7 bases, in that order; junction bases with no gene match: 9. Germline V gene data show CDR1 as SGDLS and CDR2 as YYNGEE. The CDR3 runs to 15 residues. The CDR3, as DNA: TGTGCCAGCAGCGATGGGACAGCCCTAGGTGAAAAACTGTTTTTT. This sequence encodes CASSDGTALGEKLFF.

This sequence joins TRBV7-3 and TRBJ2-7; D may be TRBD1 (5 bases). V lost 2 bases and J lost 5, with 16 bases in between. This CDR3 has 15 residues. Germline CDR1 reads SGHTA; CDR2 reads FQGTGA. The DNA of the CDR3 is TGTGCCAGCAGCTTAGGGCCCCTAGGGGCCCACGAGCAGTACTTC. Its protein is CASSLGPLGAHEQYF.

The gene calls are TRBV29-1 and TRBJ2-7; D gene ambiguous. Trimming shortened V by 4 bases and J by 5 bases, and 15 bases separated the two germline ends. CDR1 and CDR2 (germline): SQVTM, ANQGSEA. CDR3 length: 13 residues. The CDR3 protein is CSVGIGLSNEQYF. The CDR3 bases are TGCAGCGTTGGCATCGGGCTGTCTAACGAGCAGTACTTC.